This TCR beta chain derives from a study of blood T cell repertoires in COVID-19 (TCRdb year 2020). Describing the broader study: Collaborator samples came from the United States, Italy and Spain and covered acute and convalescent phases of COVID-19. The prospective study material was composed of cDNA or gDNA derived from T cells, B-cell-depleted T cells, or PBMCs. Subjects who had been exposed to COVID-19, were actively infected with it, or had recovered from it provided the deeply sampled blood TCRbeta repertoires that made up the dataset. The repertoires were released in a freely available public database meant as a resource for research on the immune response to SARS-CoV-2. Samples were obtained from the ongoing ImmuneRACE study (first 160 participants) and from about 1,300 subjects provided by 6 global collaborators. Nearly every sample came with metadata listing a de-identified subject ID, COVID-19 status, age in years and sex. Where available, HLA class I and class II types were taken from metadata supplied by the sample provider and were not determined by assay-based typing.

This clone has at least ten counts. Its antigen is unknown. Base-call qualities are not available, and no considerably larger clone is one nucleotide away. The CDR3 has 14 amino acids, counting the end cysteine and phenylalanine. Of the read, only the CDR3 DNA is kept; its 42 bases are in frame from base 1. CDR1 and CDR2, per the germline V gene, are SGHTS and YDEGEE. The junction shows trimming of 0 bases on V and 0 bases on J, plus 7 bases between the germline ends. TCRbeta CDR3 regions were amplified from genomic DNA by means of the immunoSEQ Assay, a bias-controlled multiplex PCR. The original pipeline was this. The number of nucleated cells in each sample was estimated from the amplification of reference gene primers within the assay. To quantify the absolute abundance of each unique TCRbeta CDR3 rearrangement, sequence reads were collapsed and filtered. Productive Simpson clonality was computed per sample as the square root of Simpson's diversity index over productive rearrangements. The immuneACCESS repertoire file appears here via TCRdb, limited to in-frame rearrangements. These files lack a portion of the clones; in checked studies, under half of the deficit traces to unresolved V genes, and the cause of the others is not known. V and J calls plus clone size are reproduced from that table; the DNA served to infer D and trimming. The table for this sample lists around 180,000 clones; 85% to 90% of them were counted only once. Less than 25% of the sample is held by the ten biggest clonotypes.

Collaborating institutions collected whole blood in K2EDTA tubes following their own protocols. For TCRbeta analysis, collaborator samples were shipped as frozen whole blood, as isolated PBMCs, or as DNA extracted from either sample type. What the research found in general, with its limitations: The amount of clinical and demographic metadata varied by source and participant and was provided uncurated.

The rearrangement joined TRBV5-8 to TRBJ2-7, with a weak D call of TRBD2 (6 bases match). The clonotype originates from a man in his 70s with active or convalescent COVID-19. The sequenced sample was peripheral blood. The CDR3 amino acid sequence is: CASSLAGLSYEQYF. The base sequence is TGTGCCAGCAGCTTGGCGGGACTCTCCTACGAGCAGTACTTC.